This T cell receptor delta chain emerged from a study of γδ T cells in repeated Plasmodium falciparum infection. CDR1 and CDR2 (germline): TSWWSYY, QGS. The length of the CDR3 is 19 residues. This clone was picked up a small number of times. TCRdb's listed protein matches a much larger clone and diverges from this DNA's translation at residue 5, likely through a read error; the protein shown comes from the DNA. Flow sorting of PBMC yielded separate Vgamma9/Vdelta2+ and Vdelta2-negative gammadelta T cell populations for bulk repertoire analysis. TCRdb repeated clone calling on the multiplex PCR reads with CATT. The sample contains tens of thousands of delta-chain clones, approximately 1.5% of which appear only once.

The rearrangement links TRDV1 to TRDJ1; a weak D match, TRDD3 (5 bases). The J gene, left out of TCRdb, was set here by checking the DNA against germline. The clonotype was recovered from a pool of human donors (malaria-infected and uninfected, not separated). Sequences were obtained from gamma-delta T cells from blood. The CDR3 sequence: CALGKLSPAAAGWSDKLIF. The CDR3 DNA reads TGTGCTCTTGGGAAACTCTCGCCCGCCGCGGCTGGGTGGTCCGATAAACTCATCTTT.